This T cell receptor (beta chain) comes out of a study of cytomegalovirus exposure and HLA in healthy donors. General observations from the study: There were some public TCRs occurring in many donors, but most TCR sequences were rare. The study designated roughly 150 TCR beta chains cytomegalovirus-associated. Later analysis placed DRB1 highest and HLA-C lowest in TCR association rates, which differed by HLA locus.

This clone was observed a single time. Antigen unknown. PCR employed 60 Vbeta and 13 Jbeta primers. The table came from immunoSEQ multiplex PCR; TCRdb's copy has only in-frame clones and leaves some out. In the table there are over 100,000 clones, approximately 70% of which are singletons. The source of this sequence is a man in his thirties or forties in good health and CMV-seropositive. Sequencing input: PBMCs.

The chain's CDR3 is CASSYSGTGNYEQYV. DNA of the CDR3: TGTGCCAGCAGTTACTCGGGGACAGGGAACTACGAGCAGTACGTC. This chain links TRBV6-5 with TRBJ2-7; 9 bases are shared with TRBD1. The V segment lost 0 bases and the J segment 3 bases; nucleotides outside the gene matches: 3. Germline V CDR1 and CDR2: MNHEY, SVGAGI. The CDR3 loop spans 15 amino acids.